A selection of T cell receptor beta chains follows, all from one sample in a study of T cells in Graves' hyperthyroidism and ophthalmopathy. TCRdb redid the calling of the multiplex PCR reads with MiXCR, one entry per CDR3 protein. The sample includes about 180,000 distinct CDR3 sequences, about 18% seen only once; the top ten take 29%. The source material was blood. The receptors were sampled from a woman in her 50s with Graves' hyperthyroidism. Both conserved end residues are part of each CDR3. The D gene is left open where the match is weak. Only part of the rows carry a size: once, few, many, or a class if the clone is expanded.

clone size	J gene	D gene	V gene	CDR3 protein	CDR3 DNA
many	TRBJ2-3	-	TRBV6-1	CASRRTDTQYF	TGTGCCAGCCGGAGAACAGATACGCAGTATTTT
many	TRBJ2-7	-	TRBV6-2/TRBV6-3	CASSRIYEQYF	TGTGCCAGCAGTAGGATCTACGAGCAGTACTTC
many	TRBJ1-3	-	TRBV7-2	CASSLAWQGTSGNTIYF	TGTGCCAGCAGCTTAGCTTGGCAGGGGACCTCTGGAAACACCATATATTTT
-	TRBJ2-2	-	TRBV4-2	CASSQDPGDEGFCTGELFF	TGTGCCAGCAGCCAAGATCCCGGGGACGAAGGTTTTTGCACCGGGGAGCTGTTTTTT
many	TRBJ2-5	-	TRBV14	CASSRSRTMETQYF	TGTGCCAGCAGCCGTAGCCGAACAATGGAGACCCAGTACTTC
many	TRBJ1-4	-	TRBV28	CASTSRREKLFF	TGTGCCAGCACCTCCCGAAGGGAAAAACTGTTTTTT
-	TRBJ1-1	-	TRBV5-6	CASNLDGGLQNTEAFF	TGTGCCAGCAACTTGGATGGGGGGCTGCAGAACACTGAAGCTTTCTTT
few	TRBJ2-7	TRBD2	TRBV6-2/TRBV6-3	CATTGGNVYEQYF	TGTGCCACCACGGGAGGGAATGTCTACGAGCAGTACTTC
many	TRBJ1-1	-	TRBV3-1	CASSHSGITEAFF	TGTGCCAGCAGTCACAGCGGCATCACTGAAGCTTTCTTT
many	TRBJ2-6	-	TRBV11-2	CASSPLGAQTGANVLTF	TGTGCCAGCAGCCCCTTGGGGGCGCAGACTGGGGCCAACGTCCTGACTTTC
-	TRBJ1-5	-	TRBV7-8	CASSSNRVAVNQPQHF	TGTGCCAGCAGTTCAAACAGGGTCGCCGTAAATCAGCCCCAGCATTTT
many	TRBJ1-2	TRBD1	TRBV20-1	CSASGTGAGYTF	TGCAGTGCTAGCGGGACAGGAGCCGGCTACACCTTC
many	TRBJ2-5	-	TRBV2	CASSPAGETQYF	TGTGCCAGCAGCCCCGCGGGGGAGACCCAGTACTTC
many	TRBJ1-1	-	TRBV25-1	CASSESTEAFF	TGTGCCAGCAGTGAATCCACGGAAGCTTTCTTT
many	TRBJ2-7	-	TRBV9	CASSVGGGIYEQYF	TGTGCCAGCAGCGTAGGAGGTGGGATCTACGAGCAGTACTTC
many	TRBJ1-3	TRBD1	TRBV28	CATRTSGTGIGGNTIYF	TGTGCCACCAGGACCTCCGGGACAGGGATTGGCGGAAACACCATATATTTT
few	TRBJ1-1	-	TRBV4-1	CASSHSGGGWTEAFF	TGCGCCAGCAGCCACTCAGGAGGGGGGTGGACTGAAGCTTTCTTT
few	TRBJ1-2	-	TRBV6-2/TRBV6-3	CASSLIRDGYTF	TGTGCCAGCAGTTTAATCAGGGACGGCTACACCTTC
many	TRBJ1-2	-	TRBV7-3	CASSARGREGYTF	TGTGCCAGCAGCGCTCGGGGCAGGGAAGGCTACACCTTC
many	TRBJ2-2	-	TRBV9	CASSVLMNTGELFF	TGTGCCAGCAGCGTCCTAATGAACACCGGGGAGCTGTTTTTT
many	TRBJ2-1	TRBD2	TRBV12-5	CASGSSLAGGSYNEQFF	TGTGCTAGTGGTTCCTCGCTAGCGGGGGGATCCTACAATGAGCAGTTCTTC
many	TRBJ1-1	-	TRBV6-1	CASSYGTHTEAFF	TGTGCCAGCAGTTATGGGACTCACACTGAAGCTTTCTTT
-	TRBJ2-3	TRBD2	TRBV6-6	CASSYRPDSAGTDTQYF	TGTGCCAGCAGTTACAGACCGGACTCAGCGGGAACAGATACGCAGTATTTT
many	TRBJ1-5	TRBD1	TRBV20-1	CSAQGRNQPQHF	TGCAGTGCACAGGGGAGGAATCAGCCCCAGCATTTT
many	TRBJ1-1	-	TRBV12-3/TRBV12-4	CASSLDRGNTEAFF	TGTGCCAGCAGTCTGGATCGGGGGAACACTGAAGCTTTCTTT
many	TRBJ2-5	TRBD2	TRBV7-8	CASSLPRGEITPSYF	TGTGCCAGCAGCTTGCCCCGGGGGGAGATCACTCCTTCTTACTTC
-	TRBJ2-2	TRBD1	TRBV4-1	CASSRRTGDNTGELFF	TGCGCCAGCAGCCGCCGGACAGGGGATAACACCGGGGAGCTGTTTTTT
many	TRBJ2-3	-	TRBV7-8	CASSSRTDTQYF	TGTGCCAGCAGCTCACGCACAGATACGCAGTATTTT
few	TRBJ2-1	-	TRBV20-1	CSARDTSRDLRQFF	TGCAGTGCTAGAGATACCAGCAGGGATCTCCGACAGTTCTTC
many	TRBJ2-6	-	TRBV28	CASSLSGLGANVLTF	TGTGCCAGCAGTTTAAGTGGGCTAGGGGCCAACGTCCTGACTTTC
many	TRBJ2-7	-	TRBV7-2	CASSPGHLYEQYF	TGTGCCAGCAGCCCGGGACACCTTTACGAGCAGTACTTC
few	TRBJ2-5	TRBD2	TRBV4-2	CASSPWASGGQETQYF	TGTGCCAGCAGCCCCTGGGCTAGCGGGGGTCAAGAGACCCAGTACTTC